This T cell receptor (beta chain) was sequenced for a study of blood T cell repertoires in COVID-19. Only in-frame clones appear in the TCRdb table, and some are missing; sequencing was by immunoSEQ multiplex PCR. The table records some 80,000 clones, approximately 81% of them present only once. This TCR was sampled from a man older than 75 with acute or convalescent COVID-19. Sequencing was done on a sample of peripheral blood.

The CDR3 DNA is TGCGCCAGCAGCCAAGAACTAGCGGGAGTTCCAGATACGCAGTATTTT. Its protein is CASSQELAGVPDTQYF. This chain uses TRBV4-1 with TRBJ2-3; 11 bases match TRBD2. Unmatched junction bases numbered 3, after V lost 0 bases and J lost 4 bases. The germline V gene encodes CDR1 MGHRA and CDR2 YSYEKL. This CDR3 region has 16 residues.